A selection of T cell receptor beta chains follows, all from one sample in a study of cytomegalovirus exposure and HLA in healthy donors. Here immunoSEQ multiplex PCR was the method, and the copy in TCRdb shows in-frame clones only, minus some. The profile shows 70,000 to 100,000 clones, approximately 80% of them singletons. The sequenced material came from PBMCs. The receptors were sampled from a young man in good health and CMV-seronegative. Both conserved end residues are part of each CDR3. D genes are given only for firm matches. Clone size, where shown, is once, few, many, or a class for clones that have expanded.

clone size,D gene,V gene,J gene,CDR3 DNA,CDR3 protein
-,TRBD2,TRBV4-1,TRBJ2-2,TGCGCCAGCAGCCAAGATCGATTCGGGGGGGGCACCGGGGAGCTGTTTTTT,CASSQDRFGGGTGELFF
few,-,TRBV5-6,TRBJ2-7,TGTGCCAGCAGTTTCGGACTCCAACCTTACGAGCAGTACTTC,CASSFGLQPYEQYF
-,-,TRBV27,TRBJ2-1,TGTGCCAGCAGCGGACAAGAGCAGTTCTTC,CASSGQEQFF
once,-,TRBV19,TRBJ2-5,TGTGCCAGTAGTATGCAGGGGAACCCTCTAGAGACCCAGTACTTC,CASSMQGNPLETQYF
-,-,TRBV19,TRBJ1-1,TGTGCCAGTAGTTTCGACAGGAGGAAAGGGGGCACTGAAGCTTTCTTT,CASSFDRRKGGTEAFF
-,TRBD1,TRBV30,TRBJ1-1,TGTGCCTGTCATTCGGGAGGGGGCTGGGCCACTGAAGCTTTCTTT,CACHSGGGWATEAFF
few,TRBD1,TRBV9,TRBJ1-5,TGTGCCAGCAGCGTAGGGGGCGGGACAGGGGAGTCCCAGCCCCAGCATTTT,CASSVGGGTGESQPQHF
-,TRBD2,TRBV18,TRBJ2-1,TGTGCCAGCTCAGATAGCGGGGGGACTTCCTACAATGAGCAGTTCTTC,CASSDSGGTSYNEQFF
-,TRBD2,TRBV4-2,TRBJ2-1,TGTGCCAGCAGCCCGCTAGCGGGGGGGCGCAATGAGCAGTTCTTC,CASSPLAGGRNEQFF
-,TRBD2,TRBV5-1,TRBJ2-3,TGCGCCAGCAGCTTCATACCACTAGCGGGGGGCGGAGATACGCAGTATTTT,CASSFIPLAGGGDTQYF
-,TRBD2,TRBV2,TRBJ2-1,TGTGCCAGCAGTGAACAGCCTAGCGGTCTATTCTATGAGCAGTTCTTC,CASSEQPSGLFYEQFF
-,TRBD1,TRBV6-5,TRBJ1-4,TGTGCCAGCAGTTACGGGACAGGGAGTAATGAAAAACTGTTTTTT,CASSYGTGSNEKLFF
once,-,TRBV5-4,TRBJ1-1,TGTGCCAGCAGCTATATGAGAGGCTCTGAAGCTTTCTTT,CASSYMRGSEAFF
-,-,TRBV5-1,TRBJ1-1,TGCGCCAGCAGCTTGGGAAGAGGATCGGCTAACACTGAAGCTTTCTTT,CASSLGRGSANTEAFF
-,-,TRBV7-9,TRBJ1-2,TGTGCCAGCATCCCACTCTTGGGAGGGGTCTATGGCTACACCTTC,CASIPLLGGVYGYTF
-,TRBD1,TRBV5-4,TRBJ1-6,TGTGCCAGCAGCTTCGAGGACAGGGGACCCCTCCACTTT,CASSFEDRGPLHF
-,TRBD1,TRBV5-6,TRBJ2-5,TGTGCCAGCAGCTTAGGAGACAGGGCAGGGGAGACCCAGTACTTC,CASSLGDRAGETQYF
-,-,TRBV7-8,TRBJ1-4,TGTGCCAGCAGCCTTAACACAGGGTCTAATGAAAAACTGTTTTTT,CASSLNTGSNEKLFF
few,-,TRBV18,TRBJ1-1,TGTGCCAGCTCACCCAGGGACACTGAAGCTTTCTTT,CASSPRDTEAFF
-,TRBD2,TRBV7-9,TRBJ2-7,TGTGCCAGCAGCCCCCGAGGCGGGGGCTCCTACGAGCAGTACTTC,CASSPRGGGSYEQYF
few,-,TRBV19,TRBJ1-1,TGTGCCAGTATGAGTCGGAGGAGCACTGAAGCTTTCTTT,CASMSRRSTEAFF
-,TRBD1,TRBV27,TRBJ2-3,TGTGCCAGCAGTCACAGGGGGCCAGATACGCAGTATTTT,CASSHRGPDTQYF
-,-,TRBV28,TRBJ1-6,TGTGCCAGCAGTTTAGTGGGACTGAAGAATTCACCCCTCCACTTT,CASSLVGLKNSPLHF
-,TRBD2,TRBV5-5,TRBJ2-5,TGTGCCAGCAGCTTGGGGACTAGCAGAGAGACCCAGTACTTC,CASSLGTSRETQYF
medium-sized,-,TRBV6-4,TRBJ2-2,TGTGCCAGCAGTGACTCTAGCGCCGGGGAGCTGTTTTTT,CASSDSSAGELFF
-,TRBD1,TRBV29-1,TRBJ2-1,TGCAGCGTCGTACAGGGGAATGAGCAGTTCTTC,CSVVQGNEQFF